This T cell receptor beta chain appears in the sequencing data of a study of blood T cell repertoires in COVID-19. Study-wide background: Material from acute and convalescent COVID-19 was sourced from the United States, Italy and Spain. Sources were T cells, B-cell-depleted T cells, or PBMCs; the material itself was cDNA or gDNA.

Repertoires were generated with immunoSEQ multiplex PCR, while TCRdb's copy carries only in-frame clones and drops some. The sample lists 97,000 or so clones, around nine tenths seen once, with 1.5% to 2% in the top ten. The length of the CDR3 is 14 residues. The V gene lost 0 bases and the J gene lost 1 base, with 6 bases spanning the gap. Germline values: CDR1 LGHDT, CDR2 YNNKEL (reference sequence). The gene calls are TRBV3-1 (or the pseudogene TRBV3-2) and TRBJ1-1; TRBD1 is a possible D gene (5 bases). This receptor was taken from a man aged 55 to 70 with acute or convalescent COVID-19. The material sequenced was peripheral blood. CDR3 DNA sequence: TGTGCCAGCAGCCAAGACAGGGCGAACACTGAAGCTTTCTTT. This encodes CASSQDRANTEAFF.